Given below is one TCR beta chain in context. This sample was included in a study of blood T cell repertoires in COVID-19. Study summary: Sites in the United States, Italy and Spain provided acute and convalescent COVID-19 samples. PBMCs, B-cell-depleted T cells, or T cells were the source of the cDNA or gDNA that made up the material.

This CDR3 has 13 amino acids. Germline CDR1 reads MNHEY; CDR2 reads SVGAGI. Losses at the gene ends were 6 bases for V and 3 bases for J; bases not matched to a gene: 5. Original handling: Reference gene primers were amplified, and this amplification served to estimate nucleated cell counts. The table came from immunoSEQ multiplex PCR; TCRdb's copy has only in-frame clones and leaves some out. V, J and clone size are taken as reported in that table, and D and trimming were inferred from the DNA itself. The sample has about 240,000 clones; roughly 90% are singletons. Sequenced: peripheral blood. The V call is TRBV6-5, the J call TRBJ2-7, with 7 bases aligning to TRBD1. The origin of this receptor is a man in his 60s who had recovered from COVID-19. The CDR3 DNA reads TGTGCCAGCAGACAGGGGTCGTTCTACGAGCAGTACTTC. It translates to CASRQGSFYEQYF.